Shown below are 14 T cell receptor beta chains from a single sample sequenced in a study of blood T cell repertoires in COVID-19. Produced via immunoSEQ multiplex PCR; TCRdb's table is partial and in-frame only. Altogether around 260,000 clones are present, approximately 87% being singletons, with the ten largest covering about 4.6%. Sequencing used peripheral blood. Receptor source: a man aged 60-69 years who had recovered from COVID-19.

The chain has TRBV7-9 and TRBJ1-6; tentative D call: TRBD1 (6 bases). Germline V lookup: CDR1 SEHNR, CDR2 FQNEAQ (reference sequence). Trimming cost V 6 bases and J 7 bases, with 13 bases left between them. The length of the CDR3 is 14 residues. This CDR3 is CASRFQGSNSPLHF. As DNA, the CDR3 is TGTGCCAGCAGATTTCAGGGGTCCAATTCACCCCTCCACTTT.

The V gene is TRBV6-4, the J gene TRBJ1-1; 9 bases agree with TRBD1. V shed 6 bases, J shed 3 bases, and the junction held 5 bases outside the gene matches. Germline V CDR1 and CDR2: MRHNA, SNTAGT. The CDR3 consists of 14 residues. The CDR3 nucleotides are TGTGCCAGCAGGACAGGGGGTTTTGACACTGAAGCTTTCTTT. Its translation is CASRTGGFDTEAFF.

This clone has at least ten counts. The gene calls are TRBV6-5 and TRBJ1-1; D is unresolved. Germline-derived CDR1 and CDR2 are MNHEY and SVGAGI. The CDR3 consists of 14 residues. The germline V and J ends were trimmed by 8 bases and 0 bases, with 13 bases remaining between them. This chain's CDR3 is CASGSSFMNTEAFF. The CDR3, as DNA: TGTGCCAGCGGCTCGTCCTTTATGAACACTGAAGCTTTCTTT.

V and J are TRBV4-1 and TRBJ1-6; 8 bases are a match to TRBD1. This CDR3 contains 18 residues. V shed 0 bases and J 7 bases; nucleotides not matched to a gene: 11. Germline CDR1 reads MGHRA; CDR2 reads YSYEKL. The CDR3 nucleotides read TGCGCCAGCAGCCAAGACCCCTGGCAGGGGGCGGGGAATTCACCCCTCCACTTT. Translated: CASSQDPWQGAGNSPLHF.

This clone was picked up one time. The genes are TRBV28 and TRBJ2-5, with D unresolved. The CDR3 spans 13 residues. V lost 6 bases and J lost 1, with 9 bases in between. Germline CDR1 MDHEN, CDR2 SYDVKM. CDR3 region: CASRASRQETQYF. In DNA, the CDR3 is TGTGCCAGCAGAGCGAGTCGCCAAGAGACCCAGTACTTC.

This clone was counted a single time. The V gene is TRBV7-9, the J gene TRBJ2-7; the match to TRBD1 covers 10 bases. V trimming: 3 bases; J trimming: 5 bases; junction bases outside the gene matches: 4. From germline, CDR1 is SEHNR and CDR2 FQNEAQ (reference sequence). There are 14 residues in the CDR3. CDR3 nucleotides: TGTGCCAGCAGCTTGGGGACAGGGGTACACGAGCAGTACTTC. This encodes CASSLGTGVHEQYF.

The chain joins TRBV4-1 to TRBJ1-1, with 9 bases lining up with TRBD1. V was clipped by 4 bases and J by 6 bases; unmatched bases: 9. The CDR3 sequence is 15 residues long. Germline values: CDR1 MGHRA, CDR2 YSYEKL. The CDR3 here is CASSLRTGVGAEAFF. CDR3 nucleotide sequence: TGCGCCAGCAGCCTTCGGACAGGGGTGGGCGCTGAAGCTTTCTTT.

In nucleotides, the CDR3 is TGTGCCAGCAGCTTAGCTGTCCGGACAGGGCCCTACAATGAGCAGTTCTTC. Its translation is CASSLAVRTGPYNEQFF. The chain couples TRBV7-9 to TRBJ2-1; 8 nucleotides match TRBD1. Unmatched junction bases numbered 6, after V lost 0 bases and J lost 2 bases. The CDR3 is made up of 17 amino acids. Germline V gene sequence: CDR1 SEHNR, CDR2 FQNEAQ (reference sequence).

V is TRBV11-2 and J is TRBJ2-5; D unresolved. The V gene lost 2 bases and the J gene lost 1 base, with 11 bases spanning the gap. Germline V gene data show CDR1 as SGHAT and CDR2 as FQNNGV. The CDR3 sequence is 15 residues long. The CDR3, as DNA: TGTGCCAGCAGCTTAAGAGGAGTTGGCCAAGAGACCCAGTACTTC. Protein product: CASSLRGVGQETQYF.

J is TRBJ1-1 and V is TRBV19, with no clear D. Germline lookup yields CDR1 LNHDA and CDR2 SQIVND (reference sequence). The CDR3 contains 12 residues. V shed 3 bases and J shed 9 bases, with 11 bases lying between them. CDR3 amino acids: CASSIPGDQAFF. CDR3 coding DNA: TGTGCCAGTAGTATCCCCGGTGATCAAGCTTTCTTT.

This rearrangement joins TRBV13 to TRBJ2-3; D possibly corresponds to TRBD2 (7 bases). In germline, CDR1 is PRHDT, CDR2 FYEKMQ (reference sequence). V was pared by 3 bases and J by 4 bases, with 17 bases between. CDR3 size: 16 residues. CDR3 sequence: CASSFKLGGGSDTQYF. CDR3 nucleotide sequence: TGTGCCAGCAGCTTTAAACTAGGGGGGGGGTCAGATACGCAGTATTTT.

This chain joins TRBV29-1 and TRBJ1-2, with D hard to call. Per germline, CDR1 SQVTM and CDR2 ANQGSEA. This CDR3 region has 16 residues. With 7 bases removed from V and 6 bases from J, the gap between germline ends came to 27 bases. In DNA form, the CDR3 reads TGCAGCGCCTCTTTCCCCGGGAGAGCAGACGGGGATGGCTACACCTTC. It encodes CSASFPGRADGDGYTF.

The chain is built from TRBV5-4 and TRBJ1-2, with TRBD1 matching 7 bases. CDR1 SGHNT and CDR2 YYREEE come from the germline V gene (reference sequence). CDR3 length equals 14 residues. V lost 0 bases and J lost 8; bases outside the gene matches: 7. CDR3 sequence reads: CASSLDRGPGGYTF. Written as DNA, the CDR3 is TGTGCCAGCAGCTTGGACAGGGGACCGGGAGGCTACACCTTC.

DNA for the CDR3: TGTGCCAGCTGCTGGGGGACAGAGGTTGGCAAAAACATTCAGTACTTC. It is translated as CASCWGTEVGKNIQYF. The chain combines TRBV19 with TRBJ2-4; 7 bases are shared with TRBD1. V lost 9 bases to trimming and J lost 3 bases; unmatched junction nucleotides: 14. From germline, CDR1 is LNHDA and CDR2 SQIVND (reference sequence). The CDR3 loop spans 16 amino acids.